One and the same sample provided the 16 T cell receptor beta chains below, sequenced in a study of cytomegalovirus exposure and HLA in healthy donors (dated by TCRdb to between 2016 and 2019). The library was built by means of the immunoSEQ multiplex PCR assay. For the multiplex PCR, a mixture combining 60 forward primers for TCR Vbeta segments and 13 reverse primers for TCR Jbeta segments was used. In TCRdb, the immuneACCESS table is reduced to in-frame sequences with V and J assigned. These tables do not hold every clone; where another copy was compared, an unresolved V gene accounts for under half, and the others remain unexplained. Recorded for this sample are around 78,000 clones; about 64% of them occurred a single time. The top ten clones comprise approximately 5.8% of the sample. Sequencing input: PBMCs. The receptors shown here come from a man aged 25-40 years in good health and CMV-seropositive.

V gene TRBV6-6 combines with J gene TRBJ1-2, with 7 nucleotides matching TRBD1. The CDR3 sequence is 15 residues long. Per the germline V gene, CDR1 is MNHNY and CDR2 is SVGAGI (reference sequence). V shed 6 bases, J shed 0 bases, and the junction held 7 bases outside the gene matches. CDR3 residues: CASSPRQGANYGYTF. The CDR3 region has the DNA TGTGCCAGCAGCCCGAGACAGGGAGCTAACTATGGCTACACCTTC.

The chain joins TRBV4-2 to TRBJ2-7; D gene uncertain. The CDR3 extends over 16 amino acids. Germline values: CDR1 LGHNA, CDR2 YNFKEQ. The ends were cut back, 0 bases at V and 0 bases at J, with 12 bases in the middle. DNA for the CDR3: TGTGCCAGCAGCCAAGAAGAAGCGCCGAGCTCCTACGAGCAGTACTTC. Its protein product is CASSQEEAPSSYEQYF.

This chain uses TRBV10-2 with TRBJ2-7; 11 bases fit TRBD1. Germline CDR1 reads WSHSY; CDR2 reads SAAADI. The CDR3 consists of 15 residues. Trimming cost V 4 bases and J 7 bases; bases outside gene matches: 9. The CDR3 bases are TGCGCCAGCAGTGGCCGGGACAGGGGGGTTAGGGAGCAGTACTTC. Residues: CASSGRDRGVREQYF.

The gene calls are TRBV9 and TRBJ2-2, with D possibly being TRBD2 (5 bases). CDR3 length: 16 residues. CDR1 and CDR2 (germline): SGDLS, YYNGEE. V was clipped by 0 bases and J by 8 bases, with 17 bases between them. The CDR3 loop reads CASSVAGHLLAGELFF. The CDR3 DNA sequence: TGTGCCAGCAGCGTAGCTGGGCACCTTTTAGCGGGGGAGCTGTTTTTT.

V gene TRBV6-6 combines with J gene TRBJ2-5; 7 positions match TRBD1. Germline trimming cut 0 bases from V and 3 bases from J; bases unmatched to any gene: 4. Germline V lookup: CDR1 MNHNY, CDR2 SVGAGI (reference sequence). This CDR3 is 15 amino acids long. The CDR3 loop is CASSYSPTGKETQYF. Written as DNA, the CDR3 is TGTGCCAGCAGTTACTCTCCGACAGGGAAAGAGACCCAGTACTTC.

The chain uses TRBV11-1 and TRBJ1-3; 8 bases match TRBD1. Trimming cost V 5 bases and J 1 base; bases outside gene matches: 7. CDR1 is SGHAT and CDR2 is FQDESV in the germline V gene (reference sequence). The CDR3 consists of 16 residues. The DNA of the CDR3 is TGTGCCAGCAGCGCGGGGGACAGGATATCTGGAAACACCATATATTTT. This codes for CASSAGDRISGNTIYF.

The V call is TRBV19, the J call TRBJ1-5; TRBD1 agrees at 9 bases. Trimming cost V 10 bases and J 6 bases; bases outside gene matches: 7. Germline values: CDR1 LNHDA, CDR2 SQIVND (reference sequence). CDR3 length: 13 amino acids. The CDR3 bases are TGTGCCACCTCGGGACAGGGTGGTCAGCCCCAGCATTTT. Protein product: CATSGQGGQPQHF.

The rearrangement uses TRBV2 and TRBJ1-4; D not certain. CDR1 is SNHLY, CDR2 FYNNEI, per germline. Trimming left V 1 base short and J 8 bases short, with 8 bases between. This CDR3 has 13 residues. The CDR3: CASSEGAPEKLFF. The CDR3 nucleotides read TGTGCCAGCAGTGAAGGCGCCCCAGAAAAACTGTTTTTT.

The chain recombines TRBV7-6 with TRBJ2-2; 7 bases agree with TRBD2. CDR1 and CDR2 from the germline V gene are SGHVS and FNYEAQ. The CDR3 loop spans 15 amino acids. V lost 4 bases to trimming and J lost 5 bases; unmatched junction nucleotides: 7. The chain's CDR3 is CASSYRTGRTGELFF. The CDR3 region has the DNA TGTGCCAGCAGCTATCGAACCGGGAGGACCGGGGAGCTGTTTTTT. The full variable domain, completed using reference TRBV7-6 and TRBJ2-2, is GAGVSQSPRYKVTKRGQDVALRCDPISGHVSLYWYRQALGQGPEFLTYFNYEAQQDKSGLPNDRFSAERPEGSISTLTIQRTEQRDSAMYRCASSYRTGRTGELFFGEGSRLTVL.

This clone was detected only a few times. V and J are TRBV6-1 and TRBJ2-3; possibly TRBD2 for D (6 bases). Trimming shortened V by 1 base and J by 2 bases, and 10 bases separated the two germline ends. Germline lookup yields CDR1 MNHNS and CDR2 SASEGT. The CDR3 consists of 15 residues. DNA for the CDR3: TGTGCCAGCAGTGAAGGCGGGGAAGCCACAGATACGCAGTATTTT. Protein sequence: CASSEGGEATDTQYF.

The CDR3 sequence: CASSELAGGISYEQYF. CDR3 coding DNA: TGCGCCAGCAGCGAACTAGCGGGGGGGATCTCCTACGAGCAGTACTTC. The genes are TRBV5-1 and TRBJ2-7; 13 nucleotides agree with TRBD2. This CDR3 region has 16 residues. Trimming cost V 4 bases and J 0 bases; bases outside gene matches: 4. CDR1 SGHRS and CDR2 YFSETQ come from the germline V gene.

Written as DNA, the CDR3 is TGTGCCAGCCCAGGGAGGACTAGCGGGAACACAGATACGCAGTATTTT. Protein product: CASPGRTSGNTDTQYF. The rearrangement joins TRBV2 to TRBJ2-3; 12 bases line up with TRBD2. Trimming took 8 bases from V and 2 from J; bases not matched to a gene: 8. This CDR3 has 16 amino acids. Germline assignment: CDR1 SNHLY and CDR2 FYNNEI.

The rearrangement links TRBV28 to TRBJ1-1, with D perhaps TRBD1 (5 bases). There are 14 residues in the CDR3. V lost 1 base and J 1 base, leaving 7 bases between the germline ends. Germline loops: CDR1 MDHEN, CDR2 SYDVKM. In nucleotides, the CDR3 is TGTGCCAGCAGTTTATACGGGGGGAACACTGAAGCTTTCTTT. Its translation: CASSLYGGNTEAFF.

The V call is TRBV2, the J call TRBJ2-2; the D gene is possibly TRBD2 (6 bases). The CDR3 consists of 13 residues. CDR1 and CDR2 (germline): SNHLY, FYNNEI. V lost 8 bases, J lost 4 bases, and 11 bases lay in between. This chain's CDR3 is CASGGLGTGELFF. The CDR3 bases are TGTGCCAGCGGGGGGTTAGGCACCGGGGAGCTGTTTTTT.

This chain joins TRBV11-3 and TRBJ2-3, with TRBD2 identical over 8 bases. Per the germline V gene, CDR1 is SGHNT and CDR2 is YENEEA. This CDR3 has 15 residues. The junction had 8 bases not matched to a gene; V was cut back by 7 bases and J by 2 bases. This CDR3 is CASNGLAGSTDTQYF. CDR3 bases: TGTGCCAGCAACGGACTAGCTGGGTCCACAGATACGCAGTATTTT.

The V and J genes are TRBV28 and TRBJ1-5; possible D gene TRBD1, 5 bases. Trimming removed 5 bases at V and 2 bases at J, with 22 bases between. Per the germline V gene, CDR1 is MDHEN and CDR2 is SYDVKM. The CDR3 runs 18 residues. DNA for the CDR3: TGTGCCAGCAGTCTACCGGGGGGAAGGGACTGGGGCAATCAGCCCCAGCATTTT. Its protein is CASSLPGGRDWGNQPQHF.